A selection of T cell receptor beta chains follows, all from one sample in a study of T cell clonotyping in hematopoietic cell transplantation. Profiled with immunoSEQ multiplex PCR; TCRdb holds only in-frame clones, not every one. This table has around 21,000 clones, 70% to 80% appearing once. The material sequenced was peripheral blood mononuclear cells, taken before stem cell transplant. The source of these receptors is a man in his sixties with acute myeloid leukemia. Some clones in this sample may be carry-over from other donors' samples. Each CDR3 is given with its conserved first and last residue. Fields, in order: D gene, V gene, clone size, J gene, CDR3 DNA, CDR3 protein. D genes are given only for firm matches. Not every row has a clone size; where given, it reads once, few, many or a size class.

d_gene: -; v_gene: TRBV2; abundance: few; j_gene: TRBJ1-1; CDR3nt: TGTGCCAGCAGGGGAGTCGACAGTGAAGCTTTCTTT; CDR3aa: CASRGVDSEAFF
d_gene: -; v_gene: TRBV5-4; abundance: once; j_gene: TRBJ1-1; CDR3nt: TGTGCCAGCAGCTTGGGGTCAGGGTTCGGGGACACTGAAGCTTTCTTT; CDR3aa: CASSLGSGFGDTEAFF
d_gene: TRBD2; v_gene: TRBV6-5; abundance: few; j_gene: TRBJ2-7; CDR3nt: TGTGCCAGCAGTTACTCTACTAGCGGGCCCTACGAGCAGTACTTC; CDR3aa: CASSYSTSGPYEQYF
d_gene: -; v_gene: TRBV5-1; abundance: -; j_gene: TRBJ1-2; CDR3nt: TGCGCCAGCAGCTTTTCAACAGTCAACTATGGCTACACCTTC; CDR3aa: CASSFSTVNYGYTF
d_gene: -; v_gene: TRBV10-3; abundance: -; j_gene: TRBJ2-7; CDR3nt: TGTGCCATCAGTGAGTCGGTTGAGCAGTACTTC; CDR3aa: CAISESVEQYF
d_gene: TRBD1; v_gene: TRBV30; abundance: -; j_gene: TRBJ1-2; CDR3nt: TGTGCCTGGAGACCAGGGGGTCCAGGCTTTGGCTACACCTTC; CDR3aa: CAWRPGGPGFGYTF
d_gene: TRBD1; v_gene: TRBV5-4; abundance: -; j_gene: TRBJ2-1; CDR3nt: TGTGCCAGCAGCTTGGGGACAGGGGGTGAGAATGAGCAGTTCTTC; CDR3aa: CASSLGTGGENEQFF
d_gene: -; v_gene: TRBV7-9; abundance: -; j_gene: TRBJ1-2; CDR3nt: TGTGCCAGCAGCTTAGAGGGCAGGAACTATGGCTACACCTTC; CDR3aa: CASSLEGRNYGYTF
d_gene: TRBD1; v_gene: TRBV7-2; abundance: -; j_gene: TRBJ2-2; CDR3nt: TGTGCCAGCAGCCCTACAGGGGGCAGAGCCGGGGAGCTGTTTTTT; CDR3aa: CASSPTGGRAGELFF
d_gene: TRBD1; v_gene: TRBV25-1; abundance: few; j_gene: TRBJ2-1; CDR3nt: TGTGCCAGCAGTCACCGGGACAGGGGGCAATATGAGCAGTTCTTC; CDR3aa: CASSHRDRGQYEQFF
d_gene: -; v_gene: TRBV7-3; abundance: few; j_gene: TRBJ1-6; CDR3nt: TGTGCCAGCAGCTTAACTGGGGGAGCCAATAATTCACCCCTCCACTTT; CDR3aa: CASSLTGGANNSPLHF
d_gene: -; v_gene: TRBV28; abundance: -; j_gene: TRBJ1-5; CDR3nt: TGTGCCAGCAGTCCCGGGACACGAAGTTTGCCCCAGCATTTT; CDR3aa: CASSPGTRSLPQHF
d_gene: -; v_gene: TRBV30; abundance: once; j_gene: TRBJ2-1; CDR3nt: TGTGCCTGGACTTTCAGGGTCGTATCTTTGTCTTACAATGAGCAGTTCTTC; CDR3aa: CAWTFRVVSLSYNEQFF
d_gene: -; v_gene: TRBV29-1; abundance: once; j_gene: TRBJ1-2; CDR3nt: TGCAGCGTTGTTCCAGTAGCTAACTATGGCTACACCTTC; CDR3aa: CSVVPVANYGYTF
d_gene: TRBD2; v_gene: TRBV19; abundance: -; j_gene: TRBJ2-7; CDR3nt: TGTGCCAGTAGTTTGATAGCGGGAGACGAGCAGTACTTC; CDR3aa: CASSLIAGDEQYF
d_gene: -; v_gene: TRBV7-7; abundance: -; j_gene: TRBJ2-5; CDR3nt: TGTGCTAGCAGCTTCGCCGAAAAAGAGACCCAGTACTTC; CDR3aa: CASSFAEKETQYF